Each of the 24 T cell receptor beta chains below was sequenced from the same sample in a study of blood T cell repertoires in COVID-19 (dated by TCRdb to about 2020). Preparation of the library involved the immunoSEQ multiplex PCR assay. The clones in this table, taken by TCRdb from immuneACCESS, are in-frame only. Not every clone is retained; where verified, under half of the shortfall comes from an unresolved V gene, and the cause of the rest is unknown. The sample table shows about 140,000 clones, and approximately 87% are seen once. In total, the top ten clones hold about 11% of the sample. The specimen sequenced was PBMCs or T cells enriched from blood (not recorded which). The receptors were sampled from a man in his fifties or sixties who had recovered from COVID-19.

The J gene is TRBJ2-1, the V gene TRBV4-1; 9 bases map to TRBD1. The CDR3 is made up of 17 amino acids. V trimming: 0 bases; J trimming: 7 bases; junction bases outside the gene matches: 10. Germline CDR1 reads MGHRA; CDR2 reads YSYEKL. The CDR3 nucleotides read TGCGCCAGCAGCCAAGACCCCGGGACAGGGAGATGGAATGAGCAGTTCTTC. Translated: CASSQDPGTGRWNEQFF.

J is TRBJ2-7 and V is TRBV5-1; 8 bases agree with TRBD1. CDR1 and CDR2 (germline): SGHRS, YFSETQ. The CDR3 covers 14 residues. The junction had 8 bases not matched to a gene; V was cut back by 4 bases and J by 5 bases. CDR3 nucleotides: TGCGCCAGCAGCCTAGGACAGGGAACAAACGAGCAGTACTTC. This encodes CASSLGQGTNEQYF. The full variable domain, in which reference TRBV5-1 and TRBJ2-7 provide the parts outside the CDR3, is KAGVTQTPRYLIKTRGQQVTLSCSPISGHRSVSWYQQTPGQGLQFLFEYFSETQRNKGNFPGRFSGRQFSNSRSEMNVSTLELGDSALYLCASSLGQGTNEQYFGPGTRLTVT.

This chain links TRBV19 with TRBJ1-1; 7 bases map to TRBD1. Per germline, CDR1 LNHDA and CDR2 SQIVND (reference sequence). The CDR3 has 15 residues. V dropped 4 bases and J dropped 0; count of bases not matched to a gene: 5. CDR3 in DNA: TGTGCCAGTAGTACCCCGACAGGGTTGAACACTGAAGCTTTCTTT. It yields the protein CASSTPTGLNTEAFF.

The chain is built from TRBV6-5 and TRBJ1-1; no firm D call. Trimming took off 0 bases at V and 3 bases at J, with 11 bases between the two ends. The CDR3 covers 15 residues. The germline V gene has CDR1 MNHEY and CDR2 SVGAGI. CDR3 sequence reads: CASSYSSIPDTEAFF. The CDR3 bases are TGTGCCAGCAGTTACTCGAGTATTCCGGACACTGAAGCTTTCTTT.

This clone was recorded only once. The CDR3 sequence is CASTSGGTSYNEQFF. DNA for the CDR3: TGCGCCAGCACCTCGGGGGGGACCTCCTACAATGAGCAGTTCTTC. The J gene is TRBJ2-1, the V gene TRBV5-1; 8 nucleotides match TRBD2. The CDR3 is made up of 15 amino acids. V was pared by 6 bases and J by 0 bases, with 5 bases of the junction left unmatched. Germline values: CDR1 SGHRS, CDR2 YFSETQ.

The rearrangement links TRBV5-5 to TRBJ2-6; unclear D gene. V gave up 0 bases and J gave up 0 bases, with 13 bases separating them. Germline CDR1 SGHKS, CDR2 YYEKEE (reference sequence). The CDR3 is 18 residues long. CDR3 DNA: TGTGCCAGCAGCTTGGTGTCCTTTGGCGGCTCTGGGGCCAACGTCCTGACTTTC. This gives the protein CASSLVSFGGSGANVLTF.

This clone was seen once. This CDR3 is CASRPTGTSPSGQYF. CDR3 DNA: TGTGCCAGCAGACCTACCGGGACTAGCCCTTCGGGCCAGTACTTC. The chain couples TRBV5-6 to TRBJ2-5; 9 bases agree with TRBD2. The CDR3 consists of 15 residues. Trimming took 5 bases from V and 10 from J; bases not matched to a gene: 15. In germline, CDR1 is SGHDT, CDR2 YYEEEE.

The rearrangement links TRBV4-2 to TRBJ2-3; D possibly corresponds to TRBD2 (5 bases). Per the germline V gene, CDR1 is LGHNA and CDR2 is YNFKEQ. Trimming stripped 1 base from V and 3 bases from J, with 11 bases between. The CDR3 consists of 15 residues. CDR3 nucleotides: TGTGCCAGCAGCCAAGCTAGCTTTACAACAGATACGCAGTATTTT. This codes for CASSQASFTTDTQYF.

In DNA, the CDR3 is TGTGCCAGCAGTGAAGTGGGGACAGTCTACAATGAGCAGTTCTTC. This translates into CASSEVGTVYNEQFF. The chain has TRBV6-1 and TRBJ2-1, with 7 bases identical to TRBD1. Germline trimming cut 1 base from V and 3 bases from J; bases unmatched to any gene: 3. Germline lookup yields CDR1 MNHNS and CDR2 SASEGT. The CDR3 contains 15 residues.

The chain employs TRBV18 and TRBJ2-7; 7 positions agree with TRBD1. This CDR3 spans 16 amino acids. The germline V gene encodes CDR1 KGHSH and CDR2 LQKENI. With V trimmed by 0 bases and J by 4 bases, 9 bases remained unmatched. The CDR3 coding sequence is TGTGCCAGCTCACCACCGGTCCCAGGGGGACCTTACGAGCAGTACTTC. Translation gives CASSPPVPGGPYEQYF.

The V and J genes are TRBV10-3 and TRBJ1-6; 7 bases are a match to TRBD1. V trimming: 3 bases; J trimming: 6 bases; junction bases outside the gene matches: 5. Germline lookup yields CDR1 ENHRY and CDR2 SYGVKD. This CDR3 has 15 residues. CDR3 protein: CAISDDRASNSPLHF. The CDR3 DNA is TGTGCCATCAGTGACGACAGGGCTTCTAATTCACCCCTCCACTTT.

The chain carries TRBV5-1 and TRBJ1-4, with TRBD1 identical over 7 bases. The ends lost 1 base at V and 8 bases at J; junction bases unmatched: 5. CDR1 and CDR2 (germline): SGHRS, YFSETQ. The CDR3 sequence is 14 residues long. Here the CDR3 reads CASSLLAGGEKLFF. CDR3 in DNA: TGCGCCAGCAGCTTGTTGGCAGGGGGAGAAAAACTGTTTTTT.

The chain is built from TRBV10-1 and TRBJ1-1, with D unclear. The V and J ends lost 5 bases and 3 bases respectively, with 13 bases between them. Looked up from germline, CDR1 is WNHNN and CDR2 is SYGVQD (reference sequence). The CDR3 runs 14 residues. This CDR3 reads CASSPYYADTEAFF. DNA for the CDR3: TGCGCCAGCAGTCCATACTACGCGGACACTGAAGCTTTCTTT.

This clone was counted a few times. This sequence joins TRBV30 and TRBJ2-2; D unclear. The V gene's germline CDR1 is GTSNPN and CDR2 SVGIG (reference sequence). V gave up 1 base and J gave up 6 bases, with 9 bases separating them. CDR3 size: 13 residues. In DNA, the CDR3 is TGTGCCTGGAGTGGAAGCCTAGCCGGGGAGCTGTTTTTT. Amino acids: CAWSGSLAGELFF. The whole variable domain, remainder taken from reference TRBV30 and TRBJ2-2, is SQTIHQWPATLVQPVGSPLSLECTVEGTSNPNLYWYRQAAGRGLQLLFYSVGIGQISSEVPQNLSASRPQDRQFILSSKKLLLSDSGFYLCAWSGSLAGELFFGEGSRLTVL.

The chain recombines TRBV25-1 with TRBJ2-3; tentatively, D is TRBD1 (6 bases). Germline CDR1 and CDR2: MGHDK and SYGVNS. The V end was cut by 4 bases, the J end by 2 bases, with 10 bases between. The CDR3 has 14 amino acids. This chain's CDR3 is CASSVQGSTDTQYF. The DNA of the CDR3 is TGTGCCAGCAGTGTCCAGGGGTCCACAGATACGCAGTATTTT.

The V and J genes are TRBV5-1 and TRBJ1-4; D remains ambiguous. CDR1 and CDR2 from the germline V gene are SGHRS and YFSETQ. V was clipped by 0 bases and J by 5 bases, with 8 bases between them. This CDR3 spans 14 amino acids. The CDR3 region has the DNA TGCGCCAGCAGCTTGGCTGGGCCGAATGAAAAACTGTTTTTT. Its protein product is CASSLAGPNEKLFF.

The rearrangement uses TRBV7-8 and TRBJ1-2, with D perhaps TRBD1 (5 bases). In germline, CDR1 is SGHVS, CDR2 FQNEAQ. The CDR3 sequence is 14 residues long. The ends were cut back, 10 bases at V and 3 bases at J, with 18 bases in the middle. CDR3 residues: CATRARRGDYGYTF. CDR3 nucleotides: TGTGCCACCAGGGCGAGGAGGGGAGACTATGGCTACACCTTC.

This chain links TRBV2 with TRBJ1-6; maybe TRBD1 (6 bases). In germline, CDR1 is SNHLY, CDR2 FYNNEI. V shed 6 bases and J shed 11 bases, with 14 bases lying between them. The CDR3 runs to 13 residues. This CDR3 is CASRSGVDTPLHF. CDR3 nucleotide sequence: TGTGCCAGCAGGTCAGGGGTTGACACACCCCTCCACTTT. Based on the CDR3 plus reference TRBV2 and TRBJ1-6, the full variable domain is EPEVTQTPSHQVTQMGQEVILRCVPISNHLYFYWYRQILGQKVEFLVSFYNNEISEKSEIFDDQFSVERPDGSNFTLKIRSTKLEDSAMYFCASRSGVDTPLHFGNGTRLTVT.

The chain employs TRBV24-1 and TRBJ2-2, with 7 bases that match TRBD2. The CDR3 has 16 amino acids. Germline CDR1 is KGHDR and CDR2 is SFDVKD. With V trimmed by 6 bases and J by 0 bases, 6 bases remained unmatched. The CDR3 DNA follows: TGTGCCACCAGTTTGGGCGGGGGACCGAACACCGGGGAGCTGTTTTTT. Its translation: CATSLGGGPNTGELFF.

V gene TRBV19 combines with J gene TRBJ1-3; D is possibly TRBD1 (5 bases). CDR3 size: 14 residues. Germline V CDR1 and CDR2: LNHDA, SQIVND (reference sequence). The V gene lost 6 bases and the J gene lost 1 base, with 10 bases spanning the gap. Here the CDR3 DNA reads TGTGCCAGTAGCCCGGGGACTTCTGGAAACACCATATATTTT. Translated, it gives CASSPGTSGNTIYF. The full variable domain, in which reference TRBV19 and TRBJ1-3 provide the parts outside the CDR3, is DGGITQSPKYLFRKEGQNVTLSCEQNLNHDAMYWYRQDPGQGLRLIYYSQIVNDFQKGDIAEGYSVSREKKESFPLTVTSAQKNPTAFYLCASSPGTSGNTIYFGEGSWLTVV.

The gene calls are TRBV28 and TRBJ2-5; no clear D gene. Germline loops: CDR1 MDHEN, CDR2 SYDVKM. Trimming took off 1 base at V and 4 bases at J, with 10 bases between the two ends. The CDR3 is 14 amino acids. The CDR3: CASSLYSRPETQYF. CDR3 nucleotide sequence: TGTGCCAGCAGTTTATATTCCCGTCCAGAGACCCAGTACTTC.

This chain uses TRBV28 with TRBJ2-7, with a possible D match to TRBD1 (7 bases). Between the trimmed V and J ends, which lost 2 bases and 3 bases, there was a span of 11 bases. Germline loops: CDR1 MDHEN, CDR2 SYDVKM. This CDR3 is 14 amino acids long. CDR3 loop: CASSLRQGGYEQYF. DNA of the CDR3: TGTGCCAGCAGTTTACGGCAGGGGGGCTACGAGCAGTACTTC.

V is TRBV7-3 and J is TRBJ2-1; D perhaps matches TRBD2 (6 bases). The germline V and J ends were trimmed by 5 bases and 14 bases, with 46 bases remaining between them. The CDR3 is 22 amino acids. Germline loops: CDR1 SGHTA, CDR2 FQGTGA. DNA of the CDR3: TGTGCCAGCAGCCCTAATCGAGCCGGCGTTCAGGCCGGTTTCGTCCCGGTCCCGGGGGAGTTCTTC. It is translated as CASSPNRAGVQAGFVPVPGEFF.

V gene TRBV7-8 combines with J gene TRBJ1-5; maybe TRBD1 (6 bases). Germline V CDR1 and CDR2: SGHVS, FQNEAQ. Trimming removed 1 base at V and 5 bases at J, with 9 bases between. This CDR3 spans 14 amino acids. This CDR3 reads CASSLGGGDQPQHF. The CDR3 DNA reads as TGTGCCAGCAGCTTAGGAGGGGGAGATCAGCCCCAGCATTTT.